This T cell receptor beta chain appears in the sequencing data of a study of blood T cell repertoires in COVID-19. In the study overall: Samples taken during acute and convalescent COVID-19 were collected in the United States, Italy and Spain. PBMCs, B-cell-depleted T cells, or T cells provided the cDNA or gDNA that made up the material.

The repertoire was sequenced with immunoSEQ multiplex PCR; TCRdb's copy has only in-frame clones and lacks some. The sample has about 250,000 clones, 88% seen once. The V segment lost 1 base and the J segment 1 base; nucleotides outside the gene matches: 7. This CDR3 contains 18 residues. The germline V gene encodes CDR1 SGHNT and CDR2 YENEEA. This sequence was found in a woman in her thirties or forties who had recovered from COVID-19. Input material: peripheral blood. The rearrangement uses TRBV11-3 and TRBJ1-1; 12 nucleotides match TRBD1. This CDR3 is CASSLVRGQGAGNTEAFF. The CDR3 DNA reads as TGTGCCAGCAGCTTAGTAAGGGGACAGGGGGCAGGGAACACTGAAGCTTTCTTT.